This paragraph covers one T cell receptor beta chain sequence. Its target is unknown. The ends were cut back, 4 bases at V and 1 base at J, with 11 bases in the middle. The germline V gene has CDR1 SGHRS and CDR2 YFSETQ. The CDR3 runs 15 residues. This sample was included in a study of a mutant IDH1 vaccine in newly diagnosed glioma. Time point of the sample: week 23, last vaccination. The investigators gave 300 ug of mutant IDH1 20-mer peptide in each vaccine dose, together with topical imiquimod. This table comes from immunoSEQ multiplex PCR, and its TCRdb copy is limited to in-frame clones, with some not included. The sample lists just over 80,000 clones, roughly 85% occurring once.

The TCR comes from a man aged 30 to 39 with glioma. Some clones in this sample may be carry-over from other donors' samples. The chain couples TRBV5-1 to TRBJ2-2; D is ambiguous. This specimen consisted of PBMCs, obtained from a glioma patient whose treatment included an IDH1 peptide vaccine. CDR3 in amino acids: CASSPIGGNTGELFF. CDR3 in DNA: TGCGCCAGCAGCCCCATCGGCGGGAACACCGGGGAGCTGTTTTTT. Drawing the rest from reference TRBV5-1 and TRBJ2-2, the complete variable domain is KAGVTQTPRYLIKTRGQQVTLSCSPISGHRSVSWYQQTPGQGLQFLFEYFSETQRNKGNFPGRFSGRQFSNSRSEMNVSTLELGDSALYLCASSPIGGNTGELFFGEGSRLTVL.